This T cell receptor beta chain originates from a study of sequential checkpoint blockade in melanoma. Study as a whole: First-line arms were nivolumab then ipilimumab, or the reverse, randomized 1:1.

The repertoire was sequenced with immunoSEQ multiplex PCR; TCRdb's copy has only in-frame clones and lacks some. The data contain some 15,000 clones, about 92% of them seen just once; the ten biggest clones take up 24%. V lost 5 bases, J lost 10 bases, and 12 bases lay in between. CDR3 length: 13 residues. In germline, CDR1 is MGHRA, CDR2 YSYEKL. Treatment of the sample: randomized to nivolumab then ipilimumab (arm A) or the reverse (arm B). Patients had received no earlier DNA-damaging chemotherapy. From thawed PBMCs, live CD3+CD8+ cells negative for CD19 and CD56 were sorted. The starting material was CD8+ T cells sorted from blood (inferred from file names), obtained from a patient given nivolumab and ipilimumab in sequence. The sequence was obtained from a human donor with melanoma. The V gene is TRBV4-1, the J gene TRBJ1-6; weak D call: TRBD1 (5 bases). CDR3 residues: CASSGAGKSPLHF. Written as DNA, the CDR3 is TGCGCCAGCAGCGGGGCGGGAAAATCACCCCTCCACTTT.